This passage covers 5 T cell receptor beta chains from one sample sequenced in a study of siplizumab effects on memory and regulatory T cells. Assay: immunoSEQ multiplex PCR; the TCRdb copy retains only in-frame clones and omits some. The data contain roughly 100,000 clones, 80% to 95% of them singletons. The sample consisted of CD4+ T cells sorted from blood. These receptors all come from a human donor in good health.

This CDR3 reads CASSMQGPNTYEQYF. The CDR3 region has the DNA TGTGCCAGCAGCATGCAGGGGCCTAATACCTACGAGCAGTACTTC. V usage is TRBV5-4 and J usage is TRBJ2-7, with a possible D match to TRBD1 (6 bases). CDR1 SGHNT and CDR2 YYREEE come from the germline V gene (reference sequence). V lost 4 bases, J lost 2 bases, and 16 bases lay in between. This CDR3 has 15 residues.

The chain joins TRBV28 to TRBJ1-5, with 11 bases fitting TRBD1. The CDR3 is 15 amino acids. Germline CDR1 and CDR2: MDHEN and SYDVKM. The J segment lost 11 bases and the V segment lost 4 bases, leaving 10 bases of the junction unmatched. The CDR3 DNA follows: TGTGCCAGCAGTTATGCGGGACAGGGGGGCTGGGCCCAGCATTTT. Protein product: CASSYAGQGGWAQHF.

V and J are TRBV5-1 and TRBJ2-1; 9 bases line up with TRBD2. Germline loops: CDR1 SGHRS, CDR2 YFSETQ. Trimming took 6 bases from V and 3 from J; bases not matched to a gene: 7. This CDR3 contains 15 residues. The CDR3 coding sequence is TGCGCCAGCATACCTATAGCGGGGGTCTACAATGAGCAGTTCTTC. Translation: CASIPIAGVYNEQFF.

The chain is built from TRBV14 and TRBJ1-1; a possible D gene is TRBD1 (5 bases). V gave up 1 base and J gave up 9 bases, with 12 bases separating them. This CDR3 has 13 amino acids. Germline V gene lookup returns CDR1 SGHDN and CDR2 FVKESK. The CDR3 sequence: CASSQVWQGKAFF. In nucleotides, the CDR3 is TGTGCCAGCAGCCAAGTCTGGCAGGGAAAAGCTTTCTTT.

J is TRBJ2-7 and V is TRBV28, with a tentative D call TRBD1 (5 bases). Trimming pared 6 bases from V and 2 bases from J, leaving 14 bases between. CDR3 length equals 14 residues. Per germline, CDR1 MDHEN and CDR2 SYDVKM. This CDR3 is CASRGRGSTYEQYF. The CDR3 DNA follows: TGTGCCAGCAGGGGTAGGGGCTCCACCTACGAGCAGTACTTC.